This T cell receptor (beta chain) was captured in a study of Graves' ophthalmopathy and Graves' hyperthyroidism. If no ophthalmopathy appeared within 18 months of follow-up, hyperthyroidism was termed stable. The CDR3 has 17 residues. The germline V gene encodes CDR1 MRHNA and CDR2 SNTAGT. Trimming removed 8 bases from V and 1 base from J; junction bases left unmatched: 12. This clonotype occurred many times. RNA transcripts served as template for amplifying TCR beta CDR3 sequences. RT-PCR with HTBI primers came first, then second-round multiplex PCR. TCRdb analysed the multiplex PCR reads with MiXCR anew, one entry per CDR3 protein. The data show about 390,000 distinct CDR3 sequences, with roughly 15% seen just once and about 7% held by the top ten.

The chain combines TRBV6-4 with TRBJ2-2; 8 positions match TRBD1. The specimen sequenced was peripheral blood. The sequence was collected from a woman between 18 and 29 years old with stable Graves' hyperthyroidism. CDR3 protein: CASGGTGVKMNTGELFF. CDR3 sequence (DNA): TGTGCCAGCGGAGGGACAGGAGTAAAAATGAACACCGGGGAGCTGTTTTTT.